The 30 T cell receptor beta chains presented below share a single source sample, sequenced in a study of cytomegalovirus exposure and HLA in healthy donors. The PCR employed 60 Vbeta primers together with 13 Jbeta primers. The data were produced by immunoSEQ multiplex PCR, yet TCRdb's version contains in-frame clones alone and is incomplete. The sample lists 170,000 or so clones; 70% to 85% were seen once. Sequenced material: PBMCs. Receptors originate from a woman aged 25-40 years in good health and CMV-seropositive.

J is TRBJ1-1 and V is TRBV30; the match to TRBD1 covers 7 bases. CDR1 is GTSNPN and CDR2 is SVGIG in the germline V gene (reference sequence). V dropped 2 bases and J dropped 0; count of bases not matched to a gene: 3. The CDR3 extends over 14 amino acids. CDR3 sequence reads: CAWSRGQMNTEAFF. Written as DNA, the CDR3 is TGTGCCTGGAGTCGGGGACAGATGAACACTGAAGCTTTCTTT.

This clone turned up a few times. The chain combines TRBV5-6 with TRBJ1-5; 10 nucleotides line up with TRBD1. The CDR3 is made up of 15 amino acids. CDR1 SGHDT and CDR2 YYEEEE come from the germline V gene. The J segment lost 4 bases and the V segment lost 4 bases, leaving 5 bases of the junction unmatched. Here the CDR3 reads CASSAGQGRNQPQHF. CDR3 in DNA: TGTGCCAGCAGCGCGGGACAGGGGAGGAATCAGCCCCAGCATTTT.

The rearrangement uses TRBV2 and TRBJ1-5, with no clear D. Per germline, CDR1 SNHLY and CDR2 FYNNEI. Between the trimmed V and J ends, which lost 7 bases and 2 bases, there was a span of 9 bases. CDR3 length: 13 residues. CDR3 amino acids: CASTAIGNQPQHF. The CDR3 DNA reads TGTGCCAGCACTGCAATAGGCAATCAGCCCCAGCATTTT.

About this clone itself: One junction end does not reproduce the germline sequence, and a read error may be involved. The rearrangement joins TRBV29-1 to TRBJ2-7, with 9 bases fitting TRBD1. CDR1 and CDR2 (germline): SQVTM, ANQGSEA. The CDR3 spans 14 residues. The CDR3 loop reads CSVGPGTGTEEQYF. In DNA, the CDR3 is TGTAGCGTCGGTCCCGGGACAGGGACGGAAGAGCAGTACTTC.

The rearrangement links TRBV9 to TRBJ2-3; 9 bases match TRBD2. Germline loops: CDR1 SGDLS, CDR2 YYNGEE. CDR3 length: 21 amino acids. With V trimmed by 3 bases and J by 0 bases, 20 bases remained unmatched. The CDR3 DNA is TGTGCCAGCAGCGCCCAACCCCTAGGGGCGGGAGGGCCTTCGAGCACAGATACGCAGTATTTT. Translated: CASSAQPLGAGGPSSTDTQYF. Using reference TRBV9 and TRBJ2-3 for the parts outside the CDR3, the full variable domain is DSGVTQTPKHLITATGQRVTLRCSPRSGDLSVYWYQQSLDQGLQFLIQYYNGEERAKGNILERFSAQQFPDLHSELNLSSLELGDSALYFCASSAQPLGAGGPSSTDTQYFGPGTRLTVL.

The V gene is TRBV7-2, the J gene TRBJ1-2; D is possibly TRBD1 (5 bases). Germline lookup yields CDR1 SGHTA and CDR2 FQGNSA. Trimming left V 10 bases short and J 1 base short, with 13 bases between. The CDR3 contains 13 residues. The CDR3, as DNA: TGTGCCACCCTGGGGGGGGATAACTATGGCTACACCTTC. Its translation is CATLGGDNYGYTF.

This clone was observed a single time. The chain links TRBV7-7 to TRBJ2-5; TRBD1 is a possible D gene (5 bases). The germline V gene has CDR1 SSHAT and CDR2 FNYEAQ (reference sequence). The CDR3 is 11 residues long. Trimming removed 5 bases from V and 9 bases from J, with 10 bases in between. CDR3 loop: CASSTGQAQYF. In DNA form, the CDR3 reads TGTGCCAGCAGCACAGGACAAGCCCAGTACTTC.

The rearrangement joins TRBV6-4 to TRBJ1-2; the match to TRBD1 covers 8 bases. The length of the CDR3 is 13 residues. Germline trimming cut 6 bases from V and 6 bases from J; bases unmatched to any gene: 6. Germline CDR1 reads MRHNA; CDR2 reads SNTAGT. For the CDR3, the DNA is TGTGCCAGCAGCCAGACAGGGGTCGATGGCTACACCTTC. Translating gives CASSQTGVDGYTF.

This chain connects TRBV19 to TRBJ1-4, with D possibly being TRBD1 (5 bases). The length of the CDR3 is 15 residues. The V end was cut by 1 base, the J end by 7 bases, with 13 bases between. Germline CDR1 LNHDA, CDR2 SQIVND (reference sequence). The CDR3 bases are TGTGCCAGTAGTATAGGGGGCCTGTCGGTTGAAAAACTGTTTTTT. Protein sequence: CASSIGGLSVEKLFF.

This sequence joins TRBV6-5 and TRBJ2-5, with D possibly matching TRBD1 (5 bases). Per germline, CDR1 MNHEY and CDR2 SVGAGI. Trimming cost V 0 bases and J 2 bases, with 7 bases left between them. The CDR3 is 14 residues long. The CDR3 spells CASSYSGLQETQYF. CDR3 nucleotides: TGTGCCAGCAGTTACTCGGGGCTACAAGAGACCCAGTACTTC.

This clone was detected only once. The V and J genes are TRBV7-9 and TRBJ2-3; D is possibly TRBD2 (6 bases). Germline V lookup: CDR1 SEHNR, CDR2 FQNEAQ (reference sequence). The CDR3 loop spans 15 amino acids. V shed 5 bases and J shed 0 bases, with 12 bases lying between them. CDR3 amino acids: CASSTTSSSTDTQYF. CDR3 DNA: TGTGCCAGCAGCACTACTAGCTCCAGCACAGATACGCAGTATTTT.

This sequence joins TRBV2 and TRBJ2-5; 8 bases are shared with TRBD1. The CDR3 is 16 amino acids. The germline V gene has CDR1 SNHLY and CDR2 FYNNEI. V lost 6 bases to trimming and J lost 1 base; unmatched junction nucleotides: 10. This CDR3 reads CASRPGQGLIQETQYF. The CDR3 DNA is TGTGCCAGCAGACCCGGACAGGGATTAATCCAAGAGACCCAGTACTTC.

The table lists this clone with a few counts. J is TRBJ1-1 and V is TRBV5-1; D uncertain. The length of the CDR3 is 15 residues. The V end was cut by 0 bases, the J end by 6 bases, with 15 bases between. Germline assignment: CDR1 SGHRS and CDR2 YFSETQ. The CDR3 spells CASSLEGGYGAEAFF. In DNA, the CDR3 is TGCGCCAGCAGCTTGGAGGGCGGCTACGGGGCTGAAGCTTTCTTT.

As concerns this clone: Relative to the germline gene, one junction end is altered; a read error may explain this. The chain has TRBV2 and TRBJ2-7; D is perhaps TRBD1 (5 bases). There are 15 residues in the CDR3. Germline CDR1 is SNHLY and CDR2 is FYNNEI. The DNA of the CDR3 is TGTGCCAGCAGTGGGCGACAGAGTATCTCCCACGAGCAGTACTTC. As protein: CASSGRQSISHEQYF.

V is TRBV28 and J is TRBJ2-2; 8 bases are shared with TRBD1. Germline V gene lookup returns CDR1 MDHEN and CDR2 SYDVKM. The V segment lost 2 bases and the J segment 1 base; nucleotides outside the gene matches: 0. This CDR3 contains 15 residues. In DNA form, the CDR3 reads TGTGCCAGCAGTTTAGGGACAGGGAACACCGGGGAGCTGTTTTTT. Its translation is CASSLGTGNTGELFF.

This chain links TRBV5-1 with TRBJ2-6; D is possibly TRBD1 (5 bases). The germline gives CDR1 SGHRS, CDR2 YFSETQ. V lost 4 bases, J lost 0 bases, and 14 bases lay in between. The CDR3 covers 17 residues. In DNA form, the CDR3 reads TGCGCCAGCAGCCCCGCCACAGGTAGCTCTGGGGCCAACGTCCTGACTTTC. Amino acids: CASSPATGSSGANVLTF.

The V call is TRBV30, the J call TRBJ1-5; 10 nucleotides agree with TRBD1. The CDR3 extends over 14 amino acids. Germline CDR1 GTSNPN, CDR2 SVGIG (reference sequence). V trimming: 2 bases; J trimming: 6 bases; junction bases outside the gene matches: 4. DNA of the CDR3: TGTGCCTGGAGTCAGACAGGGGGCTTTCAGCCCCAGCATTTT. Its protein is CAWSQTGGFQPQHF.

The chain carries TRBV29-1 and TRBJ2-7, with 9 nucleotides matching TRBD2. CDR1 SQVTM and CDR2 ANQGSEA come from the germline V gene. The CDR3 runs to 14 residues. After removal of 1 base from V and 7 bases from J, the junction contained 8 bases not matched to a gene. CDR3 in amino acids: CSVEGSSGMGEQYF. The CDR3 coding sequence is TGCAGCGTTGAAGGGTCTAGCGGGATGGGAGAGCAGTACTTC.

The sample holds a few counts of this clone. This sequence joins TRBV19 and TRBJ2-7; a weak D match, TRBD2 (5 bases). V was cut by 6 bases and J by 3 bases, with 27 bases left in between. The CDR3 covers 18 residues. CDR1 LNHDA and CDR2 SQIVND come from the germline V gene (reference sequence). The CDR3 coding sequence is TGTGCCAGTAGCAACACGGGGATCATCGATTCTGGGGACTACGAGCAGTACTTC. Encoded protein: CASSNTGIIDSGDYEQYF.

The chain uses TRBV28 and TRBJ2-7, with 9 bases identical to TRBD2. This CDR3 contains 14 residues. V dropped 7 bases and J dropped 2; count of bases not matched to a gene: 6. Germline V gene sequence: CDR1 MDHEN, CDR2 SYDVKM. CDR3 protein: CASKPEREAYEQYF. CDR3 bases: TGTGCCAGCAAACCGGAGCGGGAGGCCTACGAGCAGTACTTC.

The chain has TRBV6-5 and TRBJ1-5; 7 nucleotides line up with TRBD1. This CDR3 region has 13 residues. Losses at the gene ends were 9 bases for V and 6 bases for J; bases not matched to a gene: 8. The V gene's germline CDR1 is MNHEY and CDR2 SVGAGI. CDR3 amino acids: CASRDRAAQPQHF. CDR3 DNA sequence: TGTGCCAGTAGAGACAGGGCCGCTCAGCCCCAGCATTTT.

V gene TRBV6-8 combines with J gene TRBJ1-5, with D tentatively TRBD1 (5 bases). V was trimmed by 4 bases and J by 1 base, leaving 14 bases between them. The CDR3 has 16 residues. Germline CDR1 reads MNHGY; CDR2 reads SAAAGT. DNA of the CDR3: TGTGCCAGCAGTTCCCAACCGACAGAAAGCAATCAGCCCCAGCATTTT. Translated, it gives CASSSQPTESNQPQHF.

The rearrangement links TRBV5-4 to TRBJ2-5; tentatively, D is TRBD1 (5 bases). This CDR3 has 13 amino acids. Germline lookup yields CDR1 SGHNT and CDR2 YYREEE (reference sequence). Trimming cost V 5 bases and J 3 bases, with 11 bases left between them. The CDR3: CASREQVEETQYF. CDR3 coding DNA: TGTGCCAGCAGAGAACAGGTGGAAGAGACCCAGTACTTC.

This clone has just a few counts. The chain combines TRBV4-3 with TRBJ2-7, with D possibly TRBD2 on 6 matching bases. Trimming pared 4 bases from V and 6 bases from J, leaving 19 bases between. CDR1 and CDR2 from the germline V gene are LGHNA and YSLEER. There are 15 residues in the CDR3. The CDR3 nucleotides are TGCGCCAGCAGCCCGGGTCCCGGGACTGGTGGCGAGCAGTACTTC. It codes for CASSPGPGTGGEQYF.

This chain joins TRBV4-3 and TRBJ2-5; a possible D gene is TRBD2 (6 bases). Germline V gene sequence: CDR1 LGHNA, CDR2 YSLEER. There are 14 residues in the CDR3. V shed 5 bases and J shed 4 bases, with 14 bases lying between them. In DNA form, the CDR3 reads TGCGCCAGCAGCGGAGGGATTGTGGGAGAGACCCAGTACTTC. Residues: CASSGGIVGETQYF.

The table lists this clone with a few counts. CDR3 sequence reads: CASSFDSYTDTQYF. The CDR3 region has the DNA TGTGCCAGCAGCTTCGACTCCTACACAGATACGCAGTATTTT. This rearrangement joins TRBV7-3 to TRBJ2-3; no definite D call. Between the trimmed V and J ends, which lost 3 bases and 2 bases, there was a span of 9 bases. The CDR3 is made up of 14 amino acids. CDR1 is SGHTA, CDR2 FQGTGA, per germline.

This clone appeared a single time. This chain links TRBV6-1 with TRBJ1-1; D is perhaps TRBD1 (5 bases). The CDR3 sequence is 11 residues long. CDR1 MNHNS and CDR2 SASEGT come from the germline V gene. V lost 3 bases, J lost 10 bases, and 9 bases lay in between. This chain's CDR3 is CASSDRATAFF. The DNA for the CDR3 is TGTGCCAGCAGTGACAGGGCAACAGCTTTCTTT.

This clone came up a few times. This chain uses TRBV13 with TRBJ2-7; TRBD2 matches 11 bases. The CDR3 contains 15 residues. The J segment lost 9 bases and the V segment lost 4 bases, leaving 11 bases of the junction unmatched. Germline loops: CDR1 PRHDT, CDR2 FYEKMQ (reference sequence). As DNA, the CDR3 is TGTGCCAGCAGCTCCCTCTCTAGCGGGGGGACCCCGCAGTACTTC. This sequence encodes CASSSLSSGGTPQYF.

The V and J genes are TRBV9 and TRBJ1-1; 8 positions match TRBD1. The CDR3 runs to 14 residues. The junction had 3 bases not matched to a gene; V was cut back by 4 bases and J by 1 base. Germline loops: CDR1 SGDLS, CDR2 YYNGEE. This CDR3 is CASSPGGANTEAFF. As DNA, the CDR3 is TGTGCCAGCAGCCCAGGGGGCGCGAACACTGAAGCTTTCTTT.

The chain carries TRBV28 and TRBJ1-2, with 8 bases aligning to TRBD1. This CDR3 contains 16 residues. CDR1 is MDHEN and CDR2 is SYDVKM in the germline V gene. V was pared by 3 bases and J by 7 bases, with 13 bases of the junction left unmatched. The CDR3 here is CASSLPLTGGSGGYTF. For the CDR3, the DNA is TGTGCCAGCAGTTTGCCTCTAACAGGGGGTTCGGGTGGCTACACCTTC.